This TCR beta chain was captured in a study of graft-versus-host responses after intestinal transplantation. Turning to the study itself: Every one of the recipients received anti-thymocyte globulin induction and afterwards took tacrolimus and steroids for approximately 3 years.

With regard to this clone: The antigen is undetermined.

Assay used: immunoSEQ multiplex PCR; TCRdb lists only in-frame clones, some missing. The data hold approximately 54,000 clones, with less than 95% observed a single time. Broader study findings: Patients with graft-donor T cell macrochimerism had high graft-versus-host to host-versus-graft clonal ratios in allografts. Early post-transplant HvG declines showed an association with peak circulating GvH clone levels. GvH clones appeared in recipient marrow, some first in ileum or blood.

The germline CDR1 and CDR2 sequences are SGHDT and YYEEEE. The CDR3 is 17 residues long. After removal of 2 bases from V and 4 bases from J, the junction contained 8 bases not matched to a gene. Sequencing was performed on PBMCs, taken 650 to 670 days after intestinal transplant. The TCR comes from a human patient who received an intestinal transplant, so some T cells may come from the graft donor. The genes are TRBV5-6 and TRBJ2-3; 12 bases are a match to TRBD2. In DNA, the CDR3 is TGTGCCAGCAGCTTCCCCTCACTAGCGGGGGGATCAGATACGCAGTATTTT. Its translation: CASSFPSLAGGSDTQYF. Drawing the rest from reference TRBV5-6 and TRBJ2-3, the complete variable domain is DAGVTQSPTHLIKTRGQQVTLRCSPKSGHDTVSWYQQALGQGPQFIFQYYEEEERQRGNFPDRFSGHQFPNYSSELNVNALLLGDSALYLCASSFPSLAGGSDTQYFGPGTRLTVL.